The source of this TCR beta chain is a study of blood T cell repertoires in COVID-19. Study context: Some COVID-19 samples were acute and others convalescent; all came from the United States, Italy and Spain. Sample material is recorded as cDNA or gDNA derived from T cells, B-cell-depleted T cells, or PBMCs.

Germline V gives CDR1 LGHDT, CDR2 YNNKEL (reference sequence). Trimming took 3 bases from V and 10 from J, leaving 18 bases between them. CDR3 length equals 14 residues. The table came from immunoSEQ multiplex PCR; TCRdb's copy has only in-frame clones and leaves some out. The data hold some 79,000 clones, with roughly 89% observed a single time. This chain connects TRBV3-1 (or the pseudogene TRBV3-2) to TRBJ1-1, with D perhaps TRBD1 (5 bases). The receptor comes from a man aged 70 or older with active or convalescent COVID-19. Specimen: peripheral blood. CDR3 bases: TGTGCCAGCAGCCAGTTATCCGGGGAGGGGAGAGCTTTCTTT. It translates to CASSQLSGEGRAFF.